The TCR beta chain described here comes from a study of blood T cell repertoires in COVID-19. Method: immunoSEQ multiplex PCR; TCRdb's copy keeps in-frame clones and lacks some. The sample includes around 250,000 clones, just under 90% of them seen just once. Grouping used clinical history reported by participants in a survey and questionnaire. This clone came up once. CDR1 is SGHVS, CDR2 FNYEAQ, per germline. V lost 1 base, J lost 0 bases, and 9 bases lay in between. This CDR3 is built from 15 residues. This TCR derives from a woman under 40 with acute COVID-19. Material: PBMCs or T cells enriched from blood (not recorded which). V usage is TRBV7-6 and J usage is TRBJ1-1; D remains unclear. The CDR3 region has the DNA TGTGCCAGCAGCTTAGGGGCCGTGATGAACACTGAAGCTTTCTTT. Encoded protein: CASSLGAVMNTEAFF. The variable domain in full, completed from reference TRBV7-6 and TRBJ1-1, reads GAGVSQSPRYKVTKRGQDVALRCDPISGHVSLYWYRQALGQGPEFLTYFNYEAQQDKSGLPNDRFSAERPEGSISTLTIQRTEQRDSAMYRCASSLGAVMNTEAFFGQGTRLTVV.